Described below is a single T cell receptor beta chain sequence and its context. Its antigen is still unknown. CDR1 and CDR2 (germline): LGHDT, YNNKEL (reference sequence). The germline V and J ends were trimmed by 3 bases and 10 bases, with 19 bases remaining between them. The CDR3 runs 15 residues. These data are taken from a study of vaccination effects on CD4 cells after COVID-19. Measured with immunoSEQ multiplex PCR; TCRdb has only the in-frame clones, and not every one. The table records some 40,000 clones, less than 85% of them present only once. Following 10 days of culture, CD4+ T cells were isolated. Their SARS-CoV-2 infection, verified by PCR, occurred between March and December 2020. Each participant was given two doses of one vaccine (BNT162b2 or mRNA-1273).

Here the sequenced sample was CD4+ T cells from PBMCs cultured without peptide, taken after COVID-19 vaccination. This receptor was identified in a human donor who had a prior SARS-CoV-2 infection. The chain is built from TRBV3-1 (or the pseudogene TRBV3-2) and TRBJ2-1; no clear D gene. The chain's CDR3 is CASSQPSLTKREQFF. The CDR3 bases are TGTGCCAGCAGCCAGCCATCCCTTACTAAACGAGAGCAGTTCTTC.